These T cell receptor beta chains were read from a single sample in a study of T cells after yellow fever vaccination. TCRdb reprocessed the 5' RACE reads with MiXCR, giving one entry per CDR3 protein. Among 78,000 or so distinct CDR3 sequences listed, around 7.8% were seen once. The sequencing here drew on CD8+ T cells sorted from PBMCs, taken more than 8 days after the first yellow fever vaccination. All receptors derive from a young man who received the YFV17D yellow fever vaccine. The CDR3 runs from the conserved cysteine through the conserved F or W. Each record gives: V gene, J gene, CDR3 protein.

TRBV13	TRBJ2-1	CASSPGPGDEQFF
TRBV7-9	TRBJ2-7	CASSLAGTGYFEQYF
TRBV3-1	TRBJ2-1	CASGPPFRGGASYNEQFF
TRBV9	TRBJ2-1	CASQPGQGSYNEQFF
TRBV9	TRBJ2-1	CASSPLGLAGTNEQFF
TRBV27	TRBJ2-7	CASSLYISYEQYF
TRBV29-1	TRBJ1-1	CSVEKGTTEAFF
TRBV6-2/TRBV6-3	TRBJ1-2	CASSPGITYGYTF
TRBV27	TRBJ1-2	CASSFRQTYGYTF
TRBV10-1	TRBJ2-1	CASSPGGFEQFF
TRBV2	TRBJ1-1	CASSAGTGNEAFF
TRBV19	TRBJ2-6	CASKPLYFDSGANVLTF
TRBV29-1	TRBJ2-2	CSVGQKKVGELFF
TRBV11-2	TRBJ2-1	CASSSDRDYNEQFF
TRBV19	TRBJ2-4	CASSWDGQNIQYF
TRBV5-1	TRBJ2-5	CASSPWTGIETQYF
TRBV6-5	TRBJ2-1	CASSYSQGALNEQFF
TRBV7-9	TRBJ1-2	CASGTWDPKHGYTF
TRBV12-3/TRBV12-4	TRBJ1-1	CASSPPDREAFF
TRBV5-1	TRBJ2-3	CASSRASTDTQYF
TRBV5-4	TRBJ1-1	CASSWGPNEAFF
TRBV13	TRBJ2-5	CASSSRRGASLETQYF
TRBV5-5	TRBJ1-1	CASSHETNTEAFF
TRBV27	TRBJ2-1	CASSLTSGGSIDEQFF
TRBV27	TRBJ2-5	CASRTYSGGARETQYF
TRBV29-1	TRBJ2-7	CSGTSTSGGSSYEQYF
TRBV7-8	TRBJ2-2	CASSRPGQTNTGELFF
TRBV4-3	TRBJ1-4	CASSQNSGDFLFF
TRBV7-3	TRBJ1-5	CASSSSDRAVGNQPQHF
TRBV7-9	TRBJ2-7	CASSSPRGRGQYEQYF
TRBV6-4	TRBJ2-6	CASSDSKSGANVLTF
TRBV29-1	TRBJ2-2	CSVEIAGLVTGELFF
TRBV20-1	TRBJ2-7	CSASFQGPSYEQYF
TRBV5-1	TRBJ2-1	CASSLNGAGEQFF
TRBV25-1	TRBJ1-1	CASSEWGGMNTEAFF
TRBV3-1	TRBJ2-7	CASSRGPGQAYEQYF
TRBV4-1	TRBJ1-1	CASSQVNRPTEAFF
TRBV12-3/TRBV12-4	TRBJ2-4	CASSSEPIGQAWDIQYF
TRBV4-1	TRBJ2-1	CASSQELTSAYNEQFF
TRBV7-9	TRBJ2-7	CASSLAAAGLYEQYF